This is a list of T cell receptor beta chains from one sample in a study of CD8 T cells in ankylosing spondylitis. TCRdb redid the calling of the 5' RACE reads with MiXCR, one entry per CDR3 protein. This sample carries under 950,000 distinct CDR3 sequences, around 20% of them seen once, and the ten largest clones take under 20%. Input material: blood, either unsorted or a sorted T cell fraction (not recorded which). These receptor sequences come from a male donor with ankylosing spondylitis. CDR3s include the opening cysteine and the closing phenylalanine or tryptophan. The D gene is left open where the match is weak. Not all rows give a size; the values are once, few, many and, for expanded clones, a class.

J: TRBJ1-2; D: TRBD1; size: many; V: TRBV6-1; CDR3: CASSGQGHGYTF; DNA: TGTGCCAGCAGTGGACAGGGGCACGGCTACACCTTC
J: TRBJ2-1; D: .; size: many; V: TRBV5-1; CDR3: CASSLYGTENNEQFF; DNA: TGCGCCAGCAGCTTGTACGGGACGGAAAACAATGAGCAGTTCTTC
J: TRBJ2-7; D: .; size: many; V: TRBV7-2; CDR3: CASSSRGNKGTAYEQYF; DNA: TGTGCCAGCAGCTCAAGGGGTAATAAGGGTACGGCCTACGAGCAGTACTTC
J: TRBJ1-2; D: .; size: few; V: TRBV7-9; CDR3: CASSRADYGYTF; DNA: TGTGCCAGCAGCCGGGCCGACTATGGCTACACCTTC
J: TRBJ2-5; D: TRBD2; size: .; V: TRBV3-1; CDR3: CASSPEGTRAETQYF; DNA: TGTGCCAGCAGCCCGGAAGGGACTAGGGCGGAGACCCAGTACTTC
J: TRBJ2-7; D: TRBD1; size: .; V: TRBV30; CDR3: CAWSPFFGTANSYEQYF; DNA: TGTGCCTGGAGTCCTTTTTTCGGGACAGCGAACTCCTACGAGCAGTACTTC
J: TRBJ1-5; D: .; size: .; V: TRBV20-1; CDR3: CSARGQGFSQPQHF; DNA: TGCAGTGCTAGGGGGCAGGGGTTTTCTCAGCCCCAGCATTTT
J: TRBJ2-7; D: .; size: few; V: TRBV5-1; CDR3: CASSLERDEQYF; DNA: TGCGCCAGCAGCTTGGAGAGAGACGAGCAGTACTTC
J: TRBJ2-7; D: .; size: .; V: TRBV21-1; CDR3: CASSKGGGTGVAEQYF; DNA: TGTGCCAGCAGCAAAGGCGGAGGGACAGGGGTCGCCGAGCAGTACTTC
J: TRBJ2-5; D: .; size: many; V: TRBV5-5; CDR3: CASSSTALLTETQYF; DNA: TGTGCCAGCAGCTCGACAGCCCTATTGACCGAGACCCAGTACTTC
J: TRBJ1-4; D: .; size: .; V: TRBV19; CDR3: CASSIVVTTGEKLFF; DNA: TGTGCCAGTAGTATAGTTGTAACAACTGGTGAAAAACTGTTTTTT
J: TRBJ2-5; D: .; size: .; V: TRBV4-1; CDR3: CASSQVGLPKETQYF; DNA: TGCGCCAGCAGCCAAGTAGGGCTTCCTAAAGAGACCCAGTACTTC
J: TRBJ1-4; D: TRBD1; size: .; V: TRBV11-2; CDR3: CASSLGTGGVEKLFF; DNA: TGTGCCAGCAGCCTGGGGACAGGGGGTGTTGAAAAACTGTTTTTT
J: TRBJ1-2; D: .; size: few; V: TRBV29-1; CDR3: CSVAPQGLDGYTF; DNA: TGCAGCGTTGCTCCCCAGGGCTTAGATGGCTACACCTTC
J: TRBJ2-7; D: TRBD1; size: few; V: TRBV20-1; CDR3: CSARKNRQGNRLQNPYEQYF; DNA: TGCAGTGCTAGAAAAAATCGACAGGGGAATCGACTACAGAATCCCTACGAGCAGTACTTC
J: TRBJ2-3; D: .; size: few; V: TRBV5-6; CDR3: CASSFRTEYDTQYF; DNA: TGTGCCAGCAGCTTTAGGACAGAGTATGATACGCAGTATTTT
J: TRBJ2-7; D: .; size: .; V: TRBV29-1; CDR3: CSFRTDSSYEQYF; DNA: TGCAGCTTTCGGACGGATTCATCCTACGAGCAGTACTTC
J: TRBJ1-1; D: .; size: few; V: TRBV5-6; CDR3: CASSLTPGAPEAFF; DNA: TGTGCCAGCAGCCTGACCCCCGGGGCGCCAGAAGCTTTCTTT
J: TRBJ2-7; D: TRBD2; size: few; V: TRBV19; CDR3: CASSRTSGGVSYEQYF; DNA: TGTGCCAGTAGTCGGACTAGCGGGGGCGTCTCCTACGAGCAGTACTTC
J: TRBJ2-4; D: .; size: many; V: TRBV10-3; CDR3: CAISESGNIQYF; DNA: TGTGCCATCAGTGAGTCAGGAAACATTCAGTACTTC
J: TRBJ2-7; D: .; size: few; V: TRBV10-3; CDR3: CAISAGPGGSYEQYF; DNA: TGTGCCATCAGTGCAGGACCTGGGGGTTCCTACGAGCAGTACTTC
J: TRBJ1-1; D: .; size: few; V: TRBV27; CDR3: CASSSSSLQAFF; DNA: TGTGCCAGCAGTTCATCCTCTTTGCAAGCTTTCTTT
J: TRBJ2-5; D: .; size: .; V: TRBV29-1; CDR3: CSATEGVETQYF; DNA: TGCAGCGCTACAGAGGGTGTGGAGACCCAGTACTTC
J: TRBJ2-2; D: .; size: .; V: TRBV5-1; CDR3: CASRDPPDTGELFF; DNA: TGCGCCAGCAGAGACCCCCCTGACACCGGGGAGCTGTTTTTT
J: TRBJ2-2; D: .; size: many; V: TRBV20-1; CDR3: CSAPDAGIGELFF; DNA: TGCAGTGCGCCAGATGCCGGCATCGGGGAGCTGTTTTTT
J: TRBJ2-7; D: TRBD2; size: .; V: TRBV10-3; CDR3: CAIGTSDNEQYF; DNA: TGTGCCATCGGGACTAGCGACAACGAGCAGTACTTC
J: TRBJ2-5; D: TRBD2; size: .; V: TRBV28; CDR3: CASNPQLLAGVPHQETQYF; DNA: TGTGCCAGTAATCCCCAGCTACTAGCGGGAGTCCCCCACCAAGAGACCCAGTACTTC
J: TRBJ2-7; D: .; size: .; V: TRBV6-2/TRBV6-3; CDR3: CASSYSTERSYEQYF; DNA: TGTGCCAGCAGTTACTCGACAGAGCGCTCCTACGAGCAGTACTTC
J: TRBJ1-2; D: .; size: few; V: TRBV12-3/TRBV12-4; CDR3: CASSRDTYYGYTF; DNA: TGTGCCAGCAGTCGGGACACCTACTATGGCTACACCTTC
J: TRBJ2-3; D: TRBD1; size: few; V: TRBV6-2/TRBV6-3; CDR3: CASSTRTTGAIDTQYF; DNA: TGTGCCAGCAGTACGAGGACGACAGGGGCGATAGATACGCAGTATTTT
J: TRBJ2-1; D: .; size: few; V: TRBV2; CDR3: CASRKFQGPRPNEQFF; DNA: TGTGCCAGCAGAAAGTTCCAGGGGCCCAGGCCCAATGAGCAGTTCTTC
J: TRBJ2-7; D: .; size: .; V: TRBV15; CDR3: CATSGSKGATYEQYF; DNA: TGTGCCACCAGCGGTTCCAAGGGAGCTACCTACGAGCAGTACTTC
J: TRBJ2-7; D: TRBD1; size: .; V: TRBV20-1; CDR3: CSPGQGTYEQYF; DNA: TGCAGTCCGGGACAGGGAACCTACGAGCAGTACTTC
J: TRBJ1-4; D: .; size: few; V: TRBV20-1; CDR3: CSARDPKADNEKLFF; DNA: TGCAGTGCTAGAGATCCTAAGGCCGATAATGAAAAACTGTTTTTT
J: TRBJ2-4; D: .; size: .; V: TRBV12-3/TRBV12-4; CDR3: CASSFQKRWNIQYF; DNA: TGTGCCAGCAGTTTTCAGAAACGGTGGAACATTCAGTACTTC
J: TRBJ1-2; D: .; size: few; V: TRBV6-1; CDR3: CASSRGGRYGYTF; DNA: TGTGCCAGCAGTAGAGGGGGAAGGTATGGCTACACCTTC
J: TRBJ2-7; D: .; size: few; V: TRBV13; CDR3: CASTQGGGGHEQYF; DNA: TGTGCCAGCACCCAGGGAGGCGGGGGCCACGAGCAGTACTTC
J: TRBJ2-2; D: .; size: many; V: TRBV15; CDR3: CATSREQGNTGELFF; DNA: TGTGCCACCAGCAGAGAACAGGGGAACACCGGGGAGCTGTTTTTT
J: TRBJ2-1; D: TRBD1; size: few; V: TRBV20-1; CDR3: CSAREGDRVYNEQFF; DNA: TGCAGTGCTAGAGAAGGTGACAGGGTATACAATGAGCAGTTCTTC
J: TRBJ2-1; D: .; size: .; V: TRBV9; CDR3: CASSPSVAVGYNEQFF; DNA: TGTGCCAGCAGCCCTTCGGTGGCCGTGGGATACAATGAGCAGTTCTTC
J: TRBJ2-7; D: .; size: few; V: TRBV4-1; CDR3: CASSQETAFSYEQYF; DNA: TGCGCCAGCAGCCAAGAGACAGCGTTCTCCTACGAGCAGTACTTC
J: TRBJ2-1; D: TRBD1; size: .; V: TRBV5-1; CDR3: CASSLGWLGQVSYNEQFF; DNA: TGCGCCAGCAGCTTGGGGTGGCTGGGACAGGTCTCCTACAATGAGCAGTTCTTC
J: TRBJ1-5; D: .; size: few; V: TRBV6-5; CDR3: CASSYTTEGFPQHF; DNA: TGTGCCAGCAGTTATACGACAGAAGGGTTCCCCCAGCATTTT
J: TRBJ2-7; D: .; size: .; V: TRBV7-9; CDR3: CASSLEEFYEQYF; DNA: TGTGCCAGCAGCTTAGAAGAGTTCTACGAGCAGTACTTC
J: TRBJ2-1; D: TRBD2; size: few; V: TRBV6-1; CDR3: CASGLAELNEQFF; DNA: TGTGCCAGCGGACTAGCGGAGCTCAATGAGCAGTTCTTC
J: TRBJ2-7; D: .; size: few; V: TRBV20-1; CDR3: CSARRGGSYEQYF; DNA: TGCAGTGCTAGACGTGGCGGTTCCTACGAGCAGTACTTC
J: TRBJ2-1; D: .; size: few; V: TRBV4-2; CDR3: CASSQDITGGYNEQFF; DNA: TGTGCCAGCAGCCAAGATATCACAGGTGGCTACAATGAGCAGTTCTTC
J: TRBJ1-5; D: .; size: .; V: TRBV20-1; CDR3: CSARDQLYGQPQHF; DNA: TGCAGTGCTAGAGATCAGCTATACGGACAGCCCCAGCATTTT
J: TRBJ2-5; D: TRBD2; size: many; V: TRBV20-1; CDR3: CSARRPSGQETQYF; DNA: TGCAGTGCTAGACGGCCTAGCGGTCAAGAGACCCAGTACTTC
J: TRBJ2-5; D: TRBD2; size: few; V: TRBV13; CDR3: CASSRSGRAWEETQYF; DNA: TGTGCCAGCAGCAGAAGCGGGAGGGCCTGGGAGGAGACCCAGTACTTC
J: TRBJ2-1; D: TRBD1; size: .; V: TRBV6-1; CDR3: CASSELGTGVGEQFF; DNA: TGTGCCAGCAGTGAATTAGGGACAGGGGTAGGAGAGCAGTTCTTC
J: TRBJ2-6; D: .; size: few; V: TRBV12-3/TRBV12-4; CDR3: CASSLLSPSGANVLTF; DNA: TGTGCCAGCAGTTTATTATCGCCCTCTGGGGCCAACGTCCTGACTTTC
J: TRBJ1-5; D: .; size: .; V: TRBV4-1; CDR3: CASSPRGGPQHF; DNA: TGCGCCAGCAGCCCGCGGGGGGGGCCCCAGCATTTT
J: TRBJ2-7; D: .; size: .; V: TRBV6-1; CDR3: CASRACGRYEQYF; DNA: TGTGCCAGCAGGGCTTGCGGGCGCTACGAGCAGTACTTC